This paragraph reports one TCR beta chain. Together with a sample-barcoded 5' primer, a J-beta primer mix was included in a second PCR lasting about 7 to 11 cycles. TCRdb ran MiXCR on the 5' RACE reads and lists one entry per CDR3 protein. In the table there are roughly 1,500,000 distinct CDR3 sequences, almost 35% of which are singletons. The V gene's germline CDR1 is KGHDR and CDR2 SFDVKD. V was clipped by 4 bases and J by 14 bases; unmatched bases: 20. The CDR3 is 17 residues long. The source of the sample is a study of blood T cells in healthy people across ages. V usage is TRBV24-1 and J usage is TRBJ2-1, with 9 bases that match TRBD1. The source material was blood. The receptor was isolated from a woman aged 25 to 39 in good health. The CDR3 DNA reads TGTGCCACCAGTGACAATGCTGGAGGGACAGGGCCTTCGAGGGAGTTCTTC. Translating gives CATSDNAGGTGPSREFF.